This paragraph reports one T cell receptor (beta chain). Antigen unknown. PCR used 60 Vbeta primers and 13 Jbeta primers. Generated by immunoSEQ multiplex PCR, the TCRdb table keeps only in-frame clones and is missing some. The sample records under 200,000 clones, around 81% being singletons. The CDR3 is made up of 14 amino acids. CDR1 and CDR2 (germline): MNHEY, SMNVEV (reference sequence). Between the trimmed V and J ends, which lost 2 bases and 7 bases, there was a span of 9 bases. The record originates from a study of cytomegalovirus exposure and HLA in healthy donors. Notes on the study in general: Sequencing probably produced one cluster of sequence variants that were highly shared.

The clonotype originates from a man in his forties or fifties in good health and CMV-seronegative. Material for sequencing was PBMCs. The genes are TRBV27 and TRBJ1-6; TRBD1 might be the D (5 bases). The CDR3 is CASSLRGPNSPLHF. The CDR3 DNA follows: TGTGCCAGCAGTTTAAGGGGTCCGAATTCACCCCTCCACTTT.